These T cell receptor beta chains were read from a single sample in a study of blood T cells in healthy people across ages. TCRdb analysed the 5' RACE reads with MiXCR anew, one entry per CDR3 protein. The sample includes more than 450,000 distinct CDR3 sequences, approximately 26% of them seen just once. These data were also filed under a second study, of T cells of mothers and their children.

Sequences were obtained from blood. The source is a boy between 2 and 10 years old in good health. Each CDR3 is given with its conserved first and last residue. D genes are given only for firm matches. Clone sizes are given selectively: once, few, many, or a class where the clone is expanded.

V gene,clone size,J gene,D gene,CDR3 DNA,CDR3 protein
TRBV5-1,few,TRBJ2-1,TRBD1,TGCGCCAGCAGCTTGGAGGGACAGAGGGATGAGCAGTTCTTC,CASSLEGQRDEQFF
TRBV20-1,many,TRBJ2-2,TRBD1,TGCAGTGCTAGAGTGGACAGGCGGGACACCGGGGAGCTGTTTTTT,CSARVDRRDTGELFF
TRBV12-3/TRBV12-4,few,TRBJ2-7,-,TGTGCCAGCAGTTTAGATTCACTTGGGAAGCAGTACTTC,CASSLDSLGKQYF
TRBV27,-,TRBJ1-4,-,TGTGCCAGCAGTTTCCTGGGGGCGGGGGAAAAACTGTTTTTT,CASSFLGAGEKLFF
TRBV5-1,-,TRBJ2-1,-,TGCGCCAGCAGCTTTACAGGGAATGAGCAGTTCTTC,CASSFTGNEQFF
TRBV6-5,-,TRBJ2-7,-,TGTGCCAGCAGTTTTCAATCGTCGAGGGAGGCCAACGAGCAGTACTTC,CASSFQSSREANEQYF
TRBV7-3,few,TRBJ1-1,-,TGTGCCAGCAGCTCCCTGGCGAACACTGAAGCTTTCTTT,CASSSLANTEAFF
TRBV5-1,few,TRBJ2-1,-,TGCGCCAGCAGCTTGGTCGATAATGAGCAGTTCTTC,CASSLVDNEQFF
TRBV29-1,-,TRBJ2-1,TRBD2,TGCAGCGTTGAAGGACTAGCGAGGAAGCGTGAGCAGTTCTTC,CSVEGLARKREQFF
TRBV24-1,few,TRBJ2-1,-,TGTGCCACCAGTGATAATCAGGGTAGTTCCGAGCAGTTCTTC,CATSDNQGSSEQFF
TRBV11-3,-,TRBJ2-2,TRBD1,TGTGCCAGCAGCCCTTGGACAGGGGAGGACACCGGGGAGCTGTTTTTT,CASSPWTGEDTGELFF
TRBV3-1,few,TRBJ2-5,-,TGTGCCAGCAGCCCCAGACGAAAGGTAGAACGGGGGATTGTACAAGAGACCCAGTACTTC,CASSPRRKVERGIVQETQYF
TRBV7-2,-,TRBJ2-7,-,TGTGCCAGCAGCCTGCCCGGGACGGGCGAGCAGTACTTC,CASSLPGTGEQYF
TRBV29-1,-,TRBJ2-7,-,TGCAGCGTTGACACAGGGTCCTACGAGCAGTACTTC,CSVDTGSYEQYF
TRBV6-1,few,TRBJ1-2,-,TGTGCCAGCACAGAGGCGGACTATGGCTACACCTTC,CASTEADYGYTF
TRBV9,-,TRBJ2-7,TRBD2,TGTGCCAGCAGCATAGGCGGGGGTGTCCACGAGCAGTACTTC,CASSIGGGVHEQYF
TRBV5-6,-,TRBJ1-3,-,TGTGCCAGCAGCTTTGAAGAGTCTGGAAACACCATATATTTT,CASSFEESGNTIYF
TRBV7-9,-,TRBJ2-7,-,TGTGCCAGCAGCCTGACAAAGGACGGTTACTACGAGCAGTACTTC,CASSLTKDGYYEQYF
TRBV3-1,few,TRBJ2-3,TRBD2,TGTGCCAGCAGCCCTAGCGGGAATACGCAGTATTTT,CASSPSGNTQYF
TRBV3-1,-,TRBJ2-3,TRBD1,TGTGCCAGCAGCCAAAGGCACCGGGACAGCCTCACAGATACGCAGTATTTT,CASSQRHRDSLTDTQYF
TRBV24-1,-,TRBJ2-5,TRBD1,TGTGCCACCAGTCCGTCCCAGGGGGATATAGAGACCCAGTACTTC,CATSPSQGDIETQYF
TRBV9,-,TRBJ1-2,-,TGTGCCAGCAGCACATTGAGGGGCGGCTACACCTTC,CASSTLRGGYTF
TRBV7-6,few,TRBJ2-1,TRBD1,TGTGCCAGCAGCTCCCGGGACAGCCGATACAATGAGCAGTTCTTC,CASSSRDSRYNEQFF
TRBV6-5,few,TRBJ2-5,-,TGTGCCAGCAGTTACTCAAACAGGGTTCTACAAGAGACCCAGTACTTC,CASSYSNRVLQETQYF
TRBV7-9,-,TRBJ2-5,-,TGTGCCAGCAGCTTAGGGGCGGGAATGGAGACCCAGTACTTC,CASSLGAGMETQYF
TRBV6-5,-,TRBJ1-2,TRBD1,TGTGCCAGCAGGTCCCAGGGGGCCTATGGCTACACCTTC,CASRSQGAYGYTF
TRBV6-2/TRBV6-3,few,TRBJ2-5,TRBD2,TGTGCCAGCAGTTATAGCCGGGGGGTTCAGACCCAGTACTTC,CASSYSRGVQTQYF
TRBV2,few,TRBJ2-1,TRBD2,TGTGCCAGCGGTAGTCCCGGGACTAGCGGGAGCTCCTACAATGAGCAGTTCTTC,CASGSPGTSGSSYNEQFF
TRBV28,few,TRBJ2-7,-,TGTGCCAGCAGTTTAACCCACGAGCAGTACTTC,CASSLTHEQYF
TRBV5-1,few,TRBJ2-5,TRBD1,TGCGCCAGCAGCCAGAATAACGGACAGGGCGGAGAGACCCAGTACTTC,CASSQNNGQGGETQYF
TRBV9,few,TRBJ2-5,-,TGTGCCAGCAGCCCGTGGGACCTCGATAAAGAGACCCAGTACTTC,CASSPWDLDKETQYF
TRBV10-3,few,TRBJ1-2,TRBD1,TGTGCCATCAGTGGACTAACAGGGGGCGATGGCTACACCTTC,CAISGLTGGDGYTF
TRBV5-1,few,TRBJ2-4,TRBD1,TGCGCCAGCAGCTTAGGGGGCGCGATCCCCAAAAACATTCAGTACTTC,CASSLGGAIPKNIQYF
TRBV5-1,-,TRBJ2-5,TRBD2,TGCGCCAGCAGCCGGTTAGCGGGAGCTGGAGAGACCCAGTACTTC,CASSRLAGAGETQYF
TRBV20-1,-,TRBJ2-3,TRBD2,TGCAGTGCCCCTAGGACTAGCGGGGCTAGCACAGATACGCAGTATTTT,CSAPRTSGASTDTQYF
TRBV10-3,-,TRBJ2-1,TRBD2,TGTGCCACCACCCCGGGACTACAAATTTACAATGAGCAGTTCTTC,CATTPGLQIYNEQFF
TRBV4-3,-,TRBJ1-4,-,TGCGCCAGCAGCCTCAGAGGGTTTCGTGAAAAACTGTTTTTT,CASSLRGFREKLFF
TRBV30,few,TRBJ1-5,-,TGTGCCTGGAGCGTGGGGGGCCCGCAGCATTTT,CAWSVGGPQHF
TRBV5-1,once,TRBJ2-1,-,TGCGCCAGCAGCTTTAGGGACGGATACAATGAGCAGTTCTTC,CASSFRDGYNEQFF
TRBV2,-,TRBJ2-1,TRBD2,TGTGCCAGCAGTGACTTTCTAGCGGAGTACAATGAGCAGTTCTTC,CASSDFLAEYNEQFF
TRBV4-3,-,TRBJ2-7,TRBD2,TGCGCCAGCAGCCAAGGCCCCGGACTAGCGGGGAGTTACGAGCAGTACTTC,CASSQGPGLAGSYEQYF
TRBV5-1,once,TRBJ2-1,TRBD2,TGCGCCAGCAGCTCCGTAGCGGGAGGAGACAATGAGCAGTTCTTC,CASSSVAGGDNEQFF
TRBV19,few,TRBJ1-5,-,TGTGCCAGTAGTGGCCGGGGGCAACAGCCCCAGCATTTT,CASSGRGQQPQHF
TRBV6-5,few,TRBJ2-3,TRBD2,TGTGCCAGCAGTTCACCACTAGCGGGGGACACAGATACGCAGTATTTT,CASSSPLAGDTDTQYF
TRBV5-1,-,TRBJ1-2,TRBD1,TGCGCCAGCACTAAAGGACAGGCGGAGGGCAGCTATGGCTACACCTTC,CASTKGQAEGSYGYTF
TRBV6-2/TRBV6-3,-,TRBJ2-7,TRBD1,TGTGCCAGCAGTTCGGGACAGACCAATTACGAGCAGTACTTC,CASSSGQTNYEQYF
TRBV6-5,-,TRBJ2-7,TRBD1,TGTGCCAGCAGACCTACAGGGGGCAGCTCCTACGAGCAGTACTTC,CASRPTGGSSYEQYF
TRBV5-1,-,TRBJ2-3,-,TGCGCCAGCAGCTCTGATATTGGATACCACCAAGATACGCAGTATTTT,CASSSDIGYHQDTQYF
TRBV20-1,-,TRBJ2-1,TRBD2,TGCAGTGCTAGAGTAAAAGTGGGACTAGCGATGGGTAATGAGCAGTTCTTC,CSARVKVGLAMGNEQFF
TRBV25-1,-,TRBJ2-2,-,TGTGCCAGCAGGGACAGAAGGGCCGGGGAGCTGTTTTTT,CASRDRRAGELFF
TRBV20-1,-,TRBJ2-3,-,TGCAGTGCTAGACAGAGGGGCACAGATACGCAGTATTTT,CSARQRGTDTQYF
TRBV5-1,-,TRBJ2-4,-,TGCGCCAGCAGCTTGCGGTCAGGGCCAGCAGCCAAAAACATTCAGTACTTC,CASSLRSGPAAKNIQYF
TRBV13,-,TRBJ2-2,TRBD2,TGTGCCAGCAGCCCTCTGCCGGGTCTAGCGGGTCTCACCGGGGAGCTGTTTTTT,CASSPLPGLAGLTGELFF
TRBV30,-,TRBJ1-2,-,TGTGCCTGGAGTCCCCAACGGCCGGTATATGGCTACACCTTC,CAWSPQRPVYGYTF
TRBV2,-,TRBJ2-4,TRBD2,TGTGCCAGCAGCCCGGGGGGGGGACACCCAGAATCCAAAAACATTCAGTACTTC,CASSPGGGHPESKNIQYF